This T cell receptor beta chain was documented in a study of T cells after yellow fever vaccination. Whole-study findings and limits: Reappearance after the booster was seen for most primary-vaccination clones, at around 95% CD4 and 88% CD8.

The CDR3 covers 15 residues. The V end lost 6 bases, the J end lost 4 bases, and 19 bases lay between the germline ends. Germline V gene sequence: CDR1 MNHEY, CDR2 SVGAGI. In the case of this clonotype: The antigen remains unidentified.

Template switching with 5'RACE generated the TCR cDNA and added a universal primer site and UMIs. Using its own MiXCR run on the 5' RACE reads, TCRdb lists one record per CDR3 protein. In the table there are around 310,000 distinct CDR3 sequences, approximately 3.9% of which are singletons. Sequences were derived from PBMCs, sampled 5 days after the yellow fever booster vaccination. The chain employs TRBV6-5 and TRBJ2-7; D may be TRBD2 (5 bases). This receptor was taken from a man aged 18 to 29 who received the YFV17D yellow fever vaccine. The CDR3 DNA follows: TGTGCCAGCAGAACTCGACGGGGTGGGGTATACGAGCAGTACTTC. Amino acids: CASRTRRGGVYEQYF.